Listed below are T cell receptor beta chains from one sample, sequenced in a study of shared clonotypes between healthy human individuals. Assay used: immunoSEQ multiplex PCR; TCRdb lists only in-frame clones, some missing. The sample includes about 2,500,000 clones, 85% to 95% seen only once; the top ten take more than 0.12%. Input material: naive CD4+ T cells sorted from blood. The receptors were gathered from a man younger than 30 in good health. Each CDR3 is given with its conserved first and last residue. Each record gives: CDR3 DNA, CDR3 protein, D gene, V gene, clone size, J gene. A D gene is named only where the DNA matches it firmly. Only some rows state a clone size, as once, few, many or a class for expanded clones.

DNA: TGTGCCGTCGCTCCCAGGGAGAATTCTGGGGCCAACGTCCTGACTTTC
CDR3: CAVAPRENSGANVLTF
D: NA
V: TRBV10-3
size: NA
J: TRBJ2-6

DNA: TGCGCCAGCAGCTCCGGGACTAGGGACCGGGAGACCCAGTACTTC
CDR3: CASSSGTRDRETQYF
D: TRBD2
V: TRBV5-1
size: NA
J: TRBJ2-5

DNA: TGTGCCAGCTCAGCCAATAGCGGGGGGGCCTACGAGCAGTACTTC
CDR3: CASSANSGGAYEQYF
D: TRBD2
V: TRBV18
size: NA
J: TRBJ2-7

DNA: TGTGCCAGCAGTGTATTGTGGAGCTCTGGGGCCAACGTCCTGACTTTC
CDR3: CASSVLWSSGANVLTF
D: NA
V: TRBV25-1
size: NA
J: TRBJ2-6

DNA: TGCACCGTTGTCACAGGGGGTCCCTATGGCTACACCTTC
CDR3: CTVVTGGPYGYTF
D: TRBD1
V: TRBV29-1
size: NA
J: TRBJ1-2

DNA: TGTGCCTGGGGGCGCTGGGGGGTCAGTGGAAACACCATATATTTT
CDR3: CAWGRWGVSGNTIYF
D: NA
V: TRBV30
size: NA
J: TRBJ1-3

DNA: TGTGCCAGTAGCCAGGTCCTGAACACTGAAGCTTTCTTT
CDR3: CASSQVLNTEAFF
D: NA
V: TRBV19
size: NA
J: TRBJ1-1

DNA: TGCGCCAGCAGCTTCCAACGGGAAAGCAGCTATGGCTACACCTTC
CDR3: CASSFQRESSYGYTF
D: NA
V: TRBV5-1
size: NA
J: TRBJ1-2

DNA: TGTGCCAGCAGCTTAGAGGTAGAACTAGCGGGAGTATTTTCCGATGAGGCCTACGAGCAGTACTTC
CDR3: CASSLEVELAGVFSDEAYEQYF
D: TRBD2
V: TRBV7-8
size: once
J: TRBJ2-7

DNA: TGTGCCAGCAGCTCCACGGGGTTAAATACGCAGTATTTT
CDR3: CASSSTGLNTQYF
D: NA
V: TRBV5-4
size: NA
J: TRBJ2-3

DNA: TGCGCCAGCAGCCAGGGGAGGAACAGCGGGAGCTACGAGCAGTACTTC
CDR3: CASSQGRNSGSYEQYF
D: TRBD2
V: TRBV4-3
size: NA
J: TRBJ2-7

DNA: TGTGCCAGCAACCCGGGGGCCCCCTCCTATGGCTACACCTTC
CDR3: CASNPGAPSYGYTF
D: NA
V: TRBV7-2
size: NA
J: TRBJ1-2

DNA: TGTGCCACCTCCCGGAGCACAGATACGCAGTATTTT
CDR3: CATSRSTDTQYF
D: NA
V: TRBV10-3
size: NA
J: TRBJ2-3

DNA: TGTGCCAGCAGCCGCGACATGGGGGGAAACACCATATATTTT
CDR3: CASSRDMGGNTIYF
D: NA
V: TRBV6-5
size: NA
J: TRBJ1-3

DNA: TGCAGCGTTGAAGATTATAGGGGGGGATCCTACAATGAGCAGTTCTTC
CDR3: CSVEDYRGGSYNEQFF
D: NA
V: TRBV29-1
size: NA
J: TRBJ2-1

DNA: TGTGCCAGTAGTGGTCGACTGGGTTCCTACGAGCAGTACTTC
CDR3: CASSGRLGSYEQYF
D: NA
V: TRBV19
size: once
J: TRBJ2-7

DNA: TGTGCCAGCAGCGCGGGTAATTCACCCCTCCACTTT
CDR3: CASSAGNSPLHF
D: NA
V: TRBV7-2
size: NA
J: TRBJ1-6

DNA: TGTGCCAGCAGCTTAGGCAGCAGGGCGACGGGTTCACCCCTCCACTTT
CDR3: CASSLGSRATGSPLHF
D: NA
V: TRBV7-9
size: NA
J: TRBJ1-6

DNA: TGTGCCAGCAGTTTAACCCTTCAAGGAATAACGGAATCTACGAGGCAGTACTTC
CDR3: CASSLTLQGITESTRQYF
D: NA
V: TRBV28
size: NA
J: TRBJ2-7

DNA: TGTGCCACCCGAGACAGGGTCTACGAGCAGTACTTC
CDR3: CATRDRVYEQYF
D: TRBD1
V: TRBV19
size: NA
J: TRBJ2-7

DNA: TGTGCCAGCAGCTTGGCAGGGGTGTTGGGCACCGGGGAGCTGTTTTTT
CDR3: CASSLAGVLGTGELFF
D: NA
V: TRBV5-4
size: NA
J: TRBJ2-2

DNA: TGTGCCAGCTCACCACAGGGGGGGACTAATGAAAAACTGTTTTTT
CDR3: CASSPQGGTNEKLFF
D: NA
V: TRBV18
size: NA
J: TRBJ1-4

DNA: TGTGCCAGCAGCCAAGATCCCGGGGGGGCAGATACGCAGTATTTT
CDR3: CASSQDPGGADTQYF
D: TRBD2
V: TRBV4-2
size: NA
J: TRBJ2-3

DNA: TGTGCCAGCGGAAGAAGCAATCAGCCCCAGCATTTT
CDR3: CASGRSNQPQHF
D: NA
V: TRBV6-1
size: few
J: TRBJ1-5

DNA: TGTGCCTGGACCCGGGGGGGCCGCGTCGGGGAGCTGTTTTTT
CDR3: CAWTRGGRVGELFF
D: TRBD2
V: TRBV30
size: NA
J: TRBJ2-2

DNA: TGTGCCAGCAGCTTAGATGGGACTAGCGCCGGAGATACGCAGTATTTT
CDR3: CASSLDGTSAGDTQYF
D: TRBD2
V: TRBV11-2
size: NA
J: TRBJ2-3

DNA: TGTGCCAGCAGTTACGGTCCGGACAGACCAAATCAGCCCCAGCATTTT
CDR3: CASSYGPDRPNQPQHF
D: NA
V: TRBV6-5
size: NA
J: TRBJ1-5

DNA: TGTGCCAGCAGTACCGGACAGGGGGAGCTGTTTTTT
CDR3: CASSTGQGELFF
D: NA
V: TRBV6-5
size: NA
J: TRBJ2-2

DNA: TGTGCCAGCCTCGGTTGGCTAACTCAAGAGACCCAGTACTTC
CDR3: CASLGWLTQETQYF
D: NA
V: TRBV6-1
size: once
J: TRBJ2-5

DNA: TGCGCCAGCAGCCGGACCCGGGACTATCCCTACGAGCAGTACTTC
CDR3: CASSRTRDYPYEQYF
D: TRBD2
V: TRBV5-1
size: NA
J: TRBJ2-7

DNA: TGTGCCAGCAGCCCTCTAAATTCACCCCTCCACTTT
CDR3: CASSPLNSPLHF
D: NA
V: TRBV27
size: NA
J: TRBJ1-6

DNA: TGTGCCAGCCGTGCTGTGAACCCTCCCTACGAGCAGTACTTC
CDR3: CASRAVNPPYEQYF
D: NA
V: TRBV5-8
size: NA
J: TRBJ2-7

DNA: TGTGCCATCCTACCCGGCACAAATAACTATGGCTACACCTTC
CDR3: CAILPGTNNYGYTF
D: NA
V: TRBV6-1
size: NA
J: TRBJ1-2

DNA: TGTGCCAGCAGTGGCCGTAATACAGGGTTTGGCTACACCTTC
CDR3: CASSGRNTGFGYTF
D: NA
V: TRBV6-4
size: NA
J: TRBJ1-2

DNA: TGCGCCAGCAGCCAAGAGGAACGGGGAACAGATACGCAGTATTTT
CDR3: CASSQEERGTDTQYF
D: NA
V: TRBV4-3
size: NA
J: TRBJ2-3

DNA: TGTGCCAGCAGTCGGGACAGGGCCACCGGGGAGCTGTTTTTT
CDR3: CASSRDRATGELFF
D: TRBD1
V: TRBV6-5
size: NA
J: TRBJ2-2

DNA: TGTGCCAGCAGCCCCTGGGGAGCGGGAGGTTACGAGCAGTACTTC
CDR3: CASSPWGAGGYEQYF
D: TRBD2
V: TRBV7-2
size: NA
J: TRBJ2-7

DNA: TGTGCCAGCTCACCCGAGAGGCCAAGGGGCTCTGGAAACACCATATATTTT
CDR3: CASSPERPRGSGNTIYF
D: NA
V: TRBV18
size: NA
J: TRBJ1-3

DNA: TGTGCCAGTAGGATGGGCCCTCCCGGGGGAAACACCATATATTTT
CDR3: CASRMGPPGGNTIYF
D: NA
V: TRBV19
size: NA
J: TRBJ1-3

DNA: TGTGCCAGCAGCTTATGGGGGGCCCAGCGGGAGGGACCCTACGAGCAGTACTTC
CDR3: CASSLWGAQREGPYEQYF
D: TRBD2
V: TRBV7-9
size: NA
J: TRBJ2-7

DNA: TGCGCCAGCAGCTTGGAAAGGACAGGGCCCTACAATGAGCAGTTCTTC
CDR3: CASSLERTGPYNEQFF
D: TRBD1
V: TRBV5-1
size: NA
J: TRBJ2-1

DNA: TGTGCCAGCAGCCCGCGGACAGGGAGCAACGGGGAGCTGTTTTTT
CDR3: CASSPRTGSNGELFF
D: TRBD1
V: TRBV5-5
size: NA
J: TRBJ2-2

DNA: TGTGCCAGCAGCAAGGGGATCGATGAGCAGTTCTTC
CDR3: CASSKGIDEQFF
D: NA
V: TRBV7-6
size: NA
J: TRBJ2-1

DNA: TGTGCCAGCAGCCTGGGGGAAACGATGGCCTACGAGCAGTACTTC
CDR3: CASSLGETMAYEQYF
D: NA
V: TRBV14
size: NA
J: TRBJ2-7

DNA: TGTGCCAGCAGCTCCCGGGGCAGCCTCGTATACAATGAGCAGTTCTTC
CDR3: CASSSRGSLVYNEQFF
D: NA
V: TRBV9
size: once
J: TRBJ2-1

DNA: TGTGCCAGTAGTTTAGAGCGGGGGGAAGTGGCTGAGCAGTTCTTC
CDR3: CASSLERGEVAEQFF
D: TRBD2
V: TRBV19
size: once
J: TRBJ2-1

DNA: TGTGCCAGCAGCCCTCAGGCGGGGAATAGTTCACCCCTCCACTTT
CDR3: CASSPQAGNSSPLHF
D: NA
V: TRBV16
size: NA
J: TRBJ1-6

DNA: TGCGCCAGCAGCCAAGGACAGCTTACTAACTATGGCTACACCTTC
CDR3: CASSQGQLTNYGYTF
D: NA
V: TRBV4-3
size: NA
J: TRBJ1-2

DNA: TGTGCCAGCGGCAAGAGAGGTACTAGCGGCACCCCATTCTACGAGCAGTACTTC
CDR3: CASGKRGTSGTPFYEQYF
D: NA
V: TRBV21-1
size: NA
J: TRBJ2-7